These 9 T cell receptor beta chains were all obtained from the same sample, sequenced in a study of T cells in Graves' hyperthyroidism and ophthalmopathy (dated by TCRdb to about 2019). Library preparation employed multiplex PCR. The sequencer listed for this sample is Illumina HiSeq 2000. The TCR beta CDR3 regions were amplified from the RNA transcripts. The first round of RT-PCR for the TCR CDR3 was performed with the HTBI primer set and the Qiagen OneStep RT-PCR kit. TCRdb reprocessed the public reads (quality trimming at Q25 with fastp, clone calling with MiXCR) and kept in-frame beta chains. Each CDR3 protein gets just one entry, which takes the most common genes and DNA from the rows behind it. This sample gives fewer than 650,000 distinct CDR3 sequences in total; 14% of them show up just once. Roughly 7.7% of the sample is held by the ten biggest clonotypes. What was sequenced was blood. These receptors all stem from a woman aged 18-35 years with Graves' ophthalmopathy.

The chain employs TRBV12-3 or TRBV12-4 and TRBJ1-2; 7 bases fit TRBD1. V lost 6 bases and J lost 4; bases outside the gene matches: 8. CDR3 length equals 14 residues. CDR3 sequence: CASSRGTEGYGYTF. The CDR3 DNA sequence: TGTGCCAGCAGCCGAGGGACAGAAGGCTATGGCTACACCTTC.

The V gene is TRBV20-1, the J gene TRBJ1-5; no definite D call. This CDR3 is built from 14 residues. Trimming shortened V by 7 bases and J by 2 bases, and 15 bases separated the two germline ends. Germline V gives CDR1 DFQATT, CDR2 SNEGSKA (reference sequence). CDR3 sequence (DNA): TGCAGTGTCCCTTCCCGGGCCGGCAATCAGCCCCAGCATTTT. The encoded protein is CSVPSRAGNQPQHF.

This clonotype was recorded many times. CDR3 sequence (DNA): TGTGCCATCAGTAGGACTAGCGGGAAGAACACCGGGGAGCTGTTTTTT. It specifies CAISRTSGKNTGELFF. The chain has TRBV10-3 and TRBJ2-2; TRBD2 agrees at 12 bases. The CDR3 extends over 16 amino acids. Germline V gives CDR1 ENHRY, CDR2 SYGVKD. V was clipped by 5 bases and J by 1 base; unmatched bases: 2.

This clonotype occurred many times. V usage is TRBV19 and J usage is TRBJ2-1; the match to TRBD2 covers 11 bases. Germline CDR1 and CDR2: LNHDA and SQIVND (reference sequence). V shed 5 bases and J 7 bases; nucleotides not matched to a gene: 7. The CDR3 spans 15 residues. CDR3 in DNA: TGTGCCAGTAGTCCGGGACTAGCGGTTATGAATGAGCAGTTCTTC. This translates into CASSPGLAVMNEQFF.

For this clonotype: This may be a read error, as it is one base from a much larger clone. The rearrangement links TRBV6-2 or TRBV6-3 to TRBJ2-5; the D gene is possibly TRBD1 (6 bases). CDR3 length: 14 amino acids. The germline CDR1 and CDR2 sequences are MNHEY and SVGEGT. V gave up 5 bases and J gave up 5 bases, with 15 bases separating them. The CDR3 DNA reads as TGTGCCAGCAGTAACCAGGGGTTACACGAGACCCAGTACTTC. Its translation is CASSNQGLHETQYF.

This clonotype has ten or more counts. The chain has TRBV7-2 and TRBJ1-1; D is uncertain. This CDR3 region has 13 residues. V lost 7 bases and J lost 1, with 10 bases in between. CDR1 is SGHTA, CDR2 FQGNSA, per germline. CDR3 residues: CASIAWGNTEAFF. CDR3 bases: TGTGCCAGCATAGCCTGGGGGAACACTGAAGCTTTCTTT.

The chain links TRBV4-3 to TRBJ1-3, with 8 bases lining up with TRBD1. CDR1 LGHNA and CDR2 YSLEER come from the germline V gene. V lost 0 bases, J lost 3 bases, and 7 bases stayed unmatched. There are 17 residues in the CDR3. DNA for the CDR3: TGCGCCAGCAGCCAAGATACAGCAGGGGGCGTTGGAAACACCATATATTTT. Amino acid sequence: CASSQDTAGGVGNTIYF.

DNA of the CDR3: TGTGCCAGCAGTACGACGGCTAATAATTCACCCCTCCACTTT. Protein sequence: CASSTTANNSPLHF. V is TRBV6-1 and J is TRBJ1-6, with no clear D. From germline, CDR1 is MNHNS and CDR2 SASEGT. The CDR3 has 14 residues. V lost 5 bases and J lost 5, with 10 bases in between.

This clonotype was counted many times. The chain recombines TRBV11-2 with TRBJ1-2; D gene unclear. Trimming took off 0 bases at V and 7 bases at J, with 12 bases between the two ends. CDR1 and CDR2 from the germline V gene are SGHAT and FQNNGV. The CDR3 has 14 amino acids. In DNA form, the CDR3 reads TGTGCCAGCAGCTTAGAACCGACGGAGTTTGGCTACACCTTC. It encodes CASSLEPTEFGYTF.